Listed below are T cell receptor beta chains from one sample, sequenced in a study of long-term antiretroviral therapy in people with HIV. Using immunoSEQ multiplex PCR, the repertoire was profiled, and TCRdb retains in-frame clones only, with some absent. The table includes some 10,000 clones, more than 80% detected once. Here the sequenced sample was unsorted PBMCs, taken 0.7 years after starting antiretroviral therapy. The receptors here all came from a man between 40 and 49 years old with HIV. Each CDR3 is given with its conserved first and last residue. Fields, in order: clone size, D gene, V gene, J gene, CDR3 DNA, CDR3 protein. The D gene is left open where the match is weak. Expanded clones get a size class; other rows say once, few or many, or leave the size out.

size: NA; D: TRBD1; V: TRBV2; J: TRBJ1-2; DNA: TGTGCCAGCAGTTACCCCGGGACAGGGCCTGAGAGCTACACCTTC; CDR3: CASSYPGTGPESYTF
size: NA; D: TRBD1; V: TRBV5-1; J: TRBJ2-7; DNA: TGCGCCAGCAGCACGGACAGGGGAAGGGAGCAGTACTTC; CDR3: CASSTDRGREQYF
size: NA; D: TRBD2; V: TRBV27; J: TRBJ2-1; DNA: TGTGCCAGCAGCCTGACTAGCGGGAAGTACAATGAGCAGTTCTTC; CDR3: CASSLTSGKYNEQFF
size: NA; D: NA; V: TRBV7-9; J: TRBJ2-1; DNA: TGTGCCAGCAGCCTGCAGGGGAATGAGCAGTTCTTC; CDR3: CASSLQGNEQFF
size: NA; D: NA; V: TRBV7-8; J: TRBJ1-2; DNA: TGTGCCAGCACTGTAGATGGGGGGCTGGGAGGCTACACCTTC; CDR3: CASTVDGGLGGYTF
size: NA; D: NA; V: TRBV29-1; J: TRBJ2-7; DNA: TGCAGCGTGGGTAGTACCTACGAGCAGTACTTC; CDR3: CSVGSTYEQYF
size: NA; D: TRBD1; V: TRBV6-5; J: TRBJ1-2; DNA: TGTGCCAGCAACACCGCAGGGGGCGACTATGGCTACACCTTC; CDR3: CASNTAGGDYGYTF
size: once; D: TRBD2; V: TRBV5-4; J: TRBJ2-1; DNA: TGTGCCAGCAGCGGGGATGTTGGTGGGGGGGTTGGAAATGAGCAGTTCTTC; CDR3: CASSGDVGGGVGNEQFF
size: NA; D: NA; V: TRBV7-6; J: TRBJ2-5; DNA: TGTGCCAGCAGCTTAGGACCCCCGCAAGAGACCCAGTACTTC; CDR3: CASSLGPPQETQYF
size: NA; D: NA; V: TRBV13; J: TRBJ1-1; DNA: TGTGCCAGCAGCCCCCGGTCTGAAGCTTTCTTT; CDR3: CASSPRSEAFF
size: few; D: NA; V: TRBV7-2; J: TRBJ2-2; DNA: TGTGCCAGCAGCTTTGGACTAAACACCGGGGAGCTGTTTTTT; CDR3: CASSFGLNTGELFF
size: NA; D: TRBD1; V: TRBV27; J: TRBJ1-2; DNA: TGTGCCAGCAGTAAGCAGGGGGCGCTTAACTATGGCTACACCTTC; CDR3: CASSKQGALNYGYTF
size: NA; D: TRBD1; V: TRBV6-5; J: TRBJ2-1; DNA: TGTGCCAGCTCGACTCGGACAGGTCCCTACAATGAGCAGTTCTTC; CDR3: CASSTRTGPYNEQFF
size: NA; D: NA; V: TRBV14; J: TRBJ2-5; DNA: TGTGCCAGCAGCCAAGATTACGGAGAGACCCAGTACTTC; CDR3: CASSQDYGETQYF
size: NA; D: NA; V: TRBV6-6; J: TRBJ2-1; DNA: TGTGCCAGCAGTTACTCGATGCAGCTCCAGTTCTTC; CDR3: CASSYSMQLQFF
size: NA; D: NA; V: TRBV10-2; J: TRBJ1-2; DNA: TGCGCCAGCTGCCCTGGCGGGGCCTCCTGGCAATCGAGTTATGGCTACACCTTC; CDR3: CASCPGGASWQSSYGYTF
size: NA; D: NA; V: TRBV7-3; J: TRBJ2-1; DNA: TGTGCCAGCAGCAGAGGGATATACAATGAGCAGTTCTTC; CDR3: CASSRGIYNEQFF
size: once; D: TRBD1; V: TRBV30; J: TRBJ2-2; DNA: TGTGCCTGGAGGAATTCCGGGACAGGGATCACCGGGGAGCTGTTTTTT; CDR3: CAWRNSGTGITGELFF
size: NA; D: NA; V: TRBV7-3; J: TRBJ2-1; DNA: TGTGCCAGCACCCCGACGCCCTCCTACAATGAGCAGTTCTTC; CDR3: CASTPTPSYNEQFF
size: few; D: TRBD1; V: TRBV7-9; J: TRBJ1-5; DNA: TGTGCCAGCGGGACAGGCAATCAGCCCCAGCATTTT; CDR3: CASGTGNQPQHF
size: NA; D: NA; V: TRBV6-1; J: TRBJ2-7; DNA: TGTGCCAGCAGAAGATCCGTTACAGGGACCAACGAGCAGTACTTC; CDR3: CASRRSVTGTNEQYF
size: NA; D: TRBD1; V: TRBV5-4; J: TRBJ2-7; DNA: TGTGCCAGCAGCCAGCGCAGGGACAGAACCTACGAGCAGTACTTC; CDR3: CASSQRRDRTYEQYF
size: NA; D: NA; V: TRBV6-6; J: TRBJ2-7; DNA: TGTGCCAGCAGTGTACCTAGGGGCGGCTACGAGCAGTACTTC; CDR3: CASSVPRGGYEQYF
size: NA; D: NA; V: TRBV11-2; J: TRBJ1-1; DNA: TGTGCCAGCAGCTTAGGCGCAGGAAGGGCTTTCTTT; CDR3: CASSLGAGRAFF
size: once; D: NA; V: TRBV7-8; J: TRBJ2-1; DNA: TGTGCCAGCAGCGGGGTAAGGGGTTACGAGCAGTTCTTC; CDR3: CASSGVRGYEQFF
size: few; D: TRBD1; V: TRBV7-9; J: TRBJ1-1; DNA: TGTGCCAGCAGCTTAGAGGGGACAGGCACCCTTGAAGCTTTCTTT; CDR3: CASSLEGTGTLEAFF
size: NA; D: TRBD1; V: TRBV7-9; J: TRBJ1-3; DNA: TGTGCCAGCAGCTTAGGGGACAGGGGACGAAACACCATATATTTT; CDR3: CASSLGDRGRNTIYF
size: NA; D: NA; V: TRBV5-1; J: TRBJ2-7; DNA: TGCGCCAGCAGCTTGGTTGCGGATACCTACGAGCAGTACTTC; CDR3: CASSLVADTYEQYF
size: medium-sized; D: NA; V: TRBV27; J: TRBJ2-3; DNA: TGTGCCAGCAGCAGGGGTTACACAGATACGCAGTATTTT; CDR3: CASSRGYTDTQYF
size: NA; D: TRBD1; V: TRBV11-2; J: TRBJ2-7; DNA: TGTGCCAGCAGCTTCGGCAGGGGGAGCTACGAGCAGTACTTC; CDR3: CASSFGRGSYEQYF
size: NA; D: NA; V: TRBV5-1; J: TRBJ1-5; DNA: TGCGCCAGCAGCTTGGGGGGGGGTTCTGCTGAGCCCCAGCATTTT; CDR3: CASSLGGGSAEPQHF
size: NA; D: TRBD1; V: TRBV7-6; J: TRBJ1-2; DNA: TGTGCCAGCACCTTAGGGACAGGTCCCCTGGATGGCTACACCTTC; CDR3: CASTLGTGPLDGYTF
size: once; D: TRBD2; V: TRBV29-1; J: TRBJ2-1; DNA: TGCAGCGTCGATTATCCGGGACTAGCGGACAATGAGCAGTTCTTC; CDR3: CSVDYPGLADNEQFF
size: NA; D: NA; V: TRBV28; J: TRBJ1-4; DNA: TGTGCCAGTCGGCCCCTGGGGGAAAAACTGTTTTTT; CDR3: CASRPLGEKLFF
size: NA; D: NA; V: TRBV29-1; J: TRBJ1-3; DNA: TGCAGCGTTGTTGTCCGCTCTGGAAACACCATATATTTT; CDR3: CSVVVRSGNTIYF
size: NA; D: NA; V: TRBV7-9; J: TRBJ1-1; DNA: TGTGCCAGCAGCCCCGGGGGGAGGACTGAAGCTTTCTTT; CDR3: CASSPGGRTEAFF
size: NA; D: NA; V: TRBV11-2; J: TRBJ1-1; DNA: TGTGCCAGCAGCTTAACTGGGAACACTGAAGCTTTCTTT; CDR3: CASSLTGNTEAFF
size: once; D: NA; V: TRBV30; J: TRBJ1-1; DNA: TGTGCCTGGTGGGCACAGGGCGACGGGGCTTTCTTT; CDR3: CAWWAQGDGAFF
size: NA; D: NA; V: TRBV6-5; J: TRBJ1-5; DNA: TGTGCCAGCAGTCATCGGGATCAGCCCCAGCATTTT; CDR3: CASSHRDQPQHF
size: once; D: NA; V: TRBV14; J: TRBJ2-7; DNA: TGTGCCAGCAGCTCACGGACTTCCTACGAGCAGTACTTC; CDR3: CASSSRTSYEQYF
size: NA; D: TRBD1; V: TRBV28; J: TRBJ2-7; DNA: TGTGCCAGCAGTTCCTCCGGGACAGGGGGCGGCGAGCAGTACTTC; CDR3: CASSSSGTGGGEQYF
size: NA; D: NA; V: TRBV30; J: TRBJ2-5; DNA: TGTGCCTGGACCCAAAGCCCAGCGGAGAGGGAGACCCAGTACTTC; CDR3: CAWTQSPAERETQYF
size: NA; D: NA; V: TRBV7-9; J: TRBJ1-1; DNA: TGTGCCAGCAGCCCGGCGTTGGGCACTGAAGCTTTCTTT; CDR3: CASSPALGTEAFF
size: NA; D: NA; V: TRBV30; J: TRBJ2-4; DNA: TGTGCCTGGAGTAGGACTGGGACCGGCATTCAGTACTTC; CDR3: CAWSRTGTGIQYF
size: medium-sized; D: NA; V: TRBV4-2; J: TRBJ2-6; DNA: TGTGCCAGCAGCCAAGAACGGGATTCGGGGGCCAACGTCCTGACTTTC; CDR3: CASSQERDSGANVLTF
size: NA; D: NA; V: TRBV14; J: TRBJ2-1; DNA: TGTGCCAGCAGCCCCCCAAGCGGGTACTTCTCCTACAATGAGCAGTTCTTC; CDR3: CASSPPSGYFSYNEQFF
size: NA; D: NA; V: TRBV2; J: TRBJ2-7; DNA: TGTGCCAGCAGGACCGATGGACTTCACCACGAGCAGTACTTC; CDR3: CASRTDGLHHEQYF
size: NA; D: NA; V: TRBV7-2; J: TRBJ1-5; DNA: TGTGCCAGCAGCCCGTGGGGAGGCAATCAGCCCCAGCATTTT; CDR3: CASSPWGGNQPQHF